This T cell receptor (beta chain) was observed in a study of blood T cell repertoires in COVID-19. Seattle-derived patients entered the study during active infection and were followed longitudinally. Libraries were prepared by immunoSEQ multiplex PCR; TCRdb keeps only in-frame clonotypes and omits some of them. The table has under 250,000 clones, 85% to 90% seen once. Per the germline V gene, CDR1 is LGHDT and CDR2 is YNNKEL (reference sequence). This CDR3 spans 18 amino acids. Trimming removed 1 base from V and 3 bases from J; junction bases left unmatched: 14. V gene TRBV3-1 (or the pseudogene TRBV3-2) combines with J gene TRBJ2-7; the match to TRBD1 covers 8 bases. The sequenced material came from peripheral blood. The receptor was derived from a man in his fifties or sixties with COVID-19, enrolled during active disease. The CDR3 nucleotides are TGTGCCAGCAGCCAAGTAATGGGGGCAGGGGGCTACCGCTACGAGCAGTACTTC. The encoded protein is CASSQVMGAGGYRYEQYF.